This TCR beta chain appears in the sequencing data of a study of a mutant IDH1 vaccine in newly diagnosed glioma (dated by TCRdb to about 2021). Context from the whole study: Patients received eight vaccinations in weeks 1, 3, 5, 7, 11, 15, 19 and 23, corresponding to visits V03 through V10. Longitudinal TCRB deep sequencing was done for 25 to 30 treated patients, wherever samples were available for exploratory analyses. Before enrollment, patients had received standard therapy of radiotherapy alone, temozolomide alone, or radiochemotherapy with temozolomide; most received the combination. Vaccination was initiated 4-6 weeks after radiotherapy alone, or concurrently with temozolomide cycles in the chemotherapy-containing groups. Peripheral blood samples were drawn at six visits, namely V03 (baseline), V05, V07, V10, V12 and V13. Of the approximately 33 treated patients, roughly 60% were male and approximately 40% were female, and the mean age was about 40 years.

The paper as a whole reports these results and caveats: Across multiple MHC alleles, vaccine-induced immune responses were seen in 90% to 95% of patients. The authors stated that sample limitations prevented analyses of patient blood samples from being reproduced. Selection of PBMC samples for TCRB deep sequencing was based on availability. Changes in the top peripheral T cell clonotypes picked up by TCRB sequencing did not appear to be linked to pseudoprogression.

The time point label here, explained by the study, means: week 5, during vaccination. Each vaccine dose, consisting of 300 ug of a 20-mer mutant IDH1 peptide in Montanide, was administered subcutaneously with topical imiquimod. Donors had newly diagnosed WHO grade 3 or 4 IDH1-mutant astrocytomas with loss of nuclear ATRX. The samples were drawn from NOA16, a multicentre, single-arm, open-label phase I trial in Germany that tested a mutant IDH1 peptide vaccine in humans for the first time. Genomic DNA for TCRB sequencing was extracted from EDTA blood using the DNeasy Blood and Tissue Kit. Worth noting for this clone: No cognate antigen has been identified for it. Base qualities were left out, and no much larger clone turns up one base away.

From cysteine to phenylalanine, the CDR3 is 14 amino acids long. Only the CDR3 DNA is retained, 42 bases long and in frame from the first base. Trimming at the junction amounts to 2 bases on V and 3 bases on J, and the germline ends lie 8 bases apart. From the germline V gene, CDR1 is SGHVS and CDR2 is FNYEAQ. Library preparation employed the immunoSEQ multiplex PCR assay. The hsTCRB Kit was used according to the manufacturer's protocol to amplify rearranged TCR beta chain sequences. Sequencing of TCRB libraries was carried out on an Illumina MiSeq. As for how the authors treated the data: The proprietary platform of the kit vendor was used for demultiplexing, trimming and gene mapping. TCRdb took this table from immuneACCESS and kept in-frame rearrangements with V and J called. Such tables lack part of the clones; where checked against another copy, unresolved V genes explain under half of the gap, and the rest is unexplained. That table is the source of V, J and clone size, and D and trimming were worked out from the DNA. This sample has around 78,000 clones in its table, and 75% to 95% of those were observed once. Of the sample, about 0.61% is held by the ten largest clones.

This receptor was taken from a woman in her fifties or sixties with glioma. The chain was built from TRBV7-6 and TRBJ1-3, with TRBD1 tentatively as D gene (5 bases match). This specimen was PBMCs, taken from a glioma patient whose treatment included an IDH1 peptide vaccine. The DNA sequence reads TGTGCCAGCAGCTTATGGGGGGTTGGAAACACCATATATTTT. Translation gives CASSLWGVGNTIYF. The variable domain in full, with residues beyond the CDR3 obtained from the reference TRBV7-6 and TRBJ1-3 genes, is GAGVSQSPRYKVTKRGQDVALRCDPISGHVSLYWYRQALGQGPEFLTYFNYEAQQDKSGLPNDRFSAERPEGSISTLTIQRTEQRDSAMYRCASSLWGVGNTIYFGEGSWLTVV.